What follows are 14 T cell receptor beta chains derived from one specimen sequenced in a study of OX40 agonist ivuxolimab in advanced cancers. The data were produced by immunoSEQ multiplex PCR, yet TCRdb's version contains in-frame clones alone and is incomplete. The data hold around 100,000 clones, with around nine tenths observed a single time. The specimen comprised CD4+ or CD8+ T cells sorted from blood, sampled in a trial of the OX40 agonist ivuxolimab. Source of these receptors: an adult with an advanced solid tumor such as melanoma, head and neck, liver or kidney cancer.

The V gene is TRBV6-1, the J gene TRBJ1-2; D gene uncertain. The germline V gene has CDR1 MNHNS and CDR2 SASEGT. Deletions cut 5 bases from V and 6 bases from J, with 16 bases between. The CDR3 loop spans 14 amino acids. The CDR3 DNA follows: TGTGCCAGCAGTCCCTCCGCGGGGTTACATGGCTACACCTTC. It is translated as CASSPSAGLHGYTF.

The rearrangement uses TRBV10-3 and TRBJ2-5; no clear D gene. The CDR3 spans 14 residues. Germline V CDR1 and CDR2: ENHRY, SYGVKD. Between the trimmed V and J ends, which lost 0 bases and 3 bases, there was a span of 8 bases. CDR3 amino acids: CAISESAREETQYF. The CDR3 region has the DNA TGTGCCATCAGTGAGTCTGCCAGAGAAGAGACCCAGTACTTC.

The CDR3 sequence is CASSPAQRLGGTGELFF. CDR3 sequence (DNA): TGTGCCAGCAGCCCAGCTCAGCGCCTGGGTGGCACCGGGGAGCTGTTTTTT. This chain connects TRBV7-3 to TRBJ2-2, with D unresolved. Germline CDR1 is SGHTA and CDR2 is FQGTGA. V was trimmed by 5 bases and J by 4 bases, leaving 20 bases between them. This CDR3 contains 17 residues.

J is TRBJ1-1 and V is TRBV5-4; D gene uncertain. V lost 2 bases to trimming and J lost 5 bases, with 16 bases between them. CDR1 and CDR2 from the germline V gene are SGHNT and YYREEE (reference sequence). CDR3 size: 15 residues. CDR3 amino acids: CASSFGAEVRTEAFF. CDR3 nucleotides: TGTGCCAGCAGCTTCGGCGCGGAAGTTAGGACTGAAGCTTTCTTT.

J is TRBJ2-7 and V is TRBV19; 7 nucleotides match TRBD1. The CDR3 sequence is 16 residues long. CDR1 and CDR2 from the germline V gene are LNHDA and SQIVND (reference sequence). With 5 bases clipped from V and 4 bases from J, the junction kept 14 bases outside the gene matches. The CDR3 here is CASSVSATGTAYEQYF. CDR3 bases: TGTGCCAGTAGTGTTAGCGCCACCGGGACAGCATACGAGCAGTACTTC.

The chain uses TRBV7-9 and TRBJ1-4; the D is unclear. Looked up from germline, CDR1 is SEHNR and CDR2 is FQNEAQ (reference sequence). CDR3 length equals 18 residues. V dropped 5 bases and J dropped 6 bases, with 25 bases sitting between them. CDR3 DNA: TGTGCCAGCAGCCTAAGGGTCACGTCCACTCAACAACATGAAAAACTGTTTTTT. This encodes CASSLRVTSTQQHEKLFF.

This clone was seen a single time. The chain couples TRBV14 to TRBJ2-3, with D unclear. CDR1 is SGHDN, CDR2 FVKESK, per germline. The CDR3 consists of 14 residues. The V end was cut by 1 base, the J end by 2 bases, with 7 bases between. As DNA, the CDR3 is TGTGCCAGCAGCCAAGCCTGGATCACAGATACGCAGTATTTT. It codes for CASSQAWITDTQYF.

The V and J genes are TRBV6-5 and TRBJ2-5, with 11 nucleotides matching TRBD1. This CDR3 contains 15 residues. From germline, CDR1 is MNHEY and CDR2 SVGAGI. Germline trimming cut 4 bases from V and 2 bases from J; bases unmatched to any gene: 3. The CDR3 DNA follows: TGTGCCAGCAGTTCGGACAGGGGGCGTCAAGAGACCCAGTACTTC. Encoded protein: CASSSDRGRQETQYF.

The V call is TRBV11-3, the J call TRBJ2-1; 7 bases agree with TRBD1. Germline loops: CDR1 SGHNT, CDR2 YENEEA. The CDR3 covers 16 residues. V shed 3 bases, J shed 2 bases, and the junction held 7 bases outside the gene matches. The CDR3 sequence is CASSLAGTVPYNEQFF. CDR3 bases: TGTGCCAGCAGCTTGGCCGGGACAGTCCCCTACAATGAGCAGTTCTTC.

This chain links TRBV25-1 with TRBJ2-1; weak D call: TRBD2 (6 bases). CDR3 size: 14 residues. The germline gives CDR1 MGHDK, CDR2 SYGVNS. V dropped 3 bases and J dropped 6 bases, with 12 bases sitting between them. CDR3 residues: CASSDWEEGNEQFF. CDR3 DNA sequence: TGTGCCAGCAGTGACTGGGAGGAGGGCAATGAGCAGTTCTTC.

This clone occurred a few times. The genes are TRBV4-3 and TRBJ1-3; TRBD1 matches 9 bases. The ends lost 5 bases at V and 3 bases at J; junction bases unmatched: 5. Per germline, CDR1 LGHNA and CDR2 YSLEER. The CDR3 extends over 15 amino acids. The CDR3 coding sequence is TGCGCCAGCAGCTCGGGACAGGGAGGTGGAAACACCATATATTTT. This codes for CASSSGQGGGNTIYF.

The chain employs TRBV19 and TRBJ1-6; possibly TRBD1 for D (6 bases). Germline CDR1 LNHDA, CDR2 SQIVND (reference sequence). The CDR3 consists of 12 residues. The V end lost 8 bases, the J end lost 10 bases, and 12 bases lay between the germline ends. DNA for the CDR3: TGTGCCAGTCAGGCGAGGGGGTCACCCCTCCACTTT. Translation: CASQARGSPLHF.

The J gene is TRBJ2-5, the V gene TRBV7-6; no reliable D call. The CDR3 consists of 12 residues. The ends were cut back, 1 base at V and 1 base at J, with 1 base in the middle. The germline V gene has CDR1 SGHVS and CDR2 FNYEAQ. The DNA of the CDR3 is TGTGCCAGCAGCTTAGGCCAAGAGACCCAGTACTTC. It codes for CASSLGQETQYF.

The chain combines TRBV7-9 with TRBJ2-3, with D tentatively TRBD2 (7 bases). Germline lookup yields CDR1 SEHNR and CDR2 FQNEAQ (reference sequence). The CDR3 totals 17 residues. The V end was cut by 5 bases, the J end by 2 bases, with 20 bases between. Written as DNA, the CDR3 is TGTGCCAGCAGCCACCCCCGGGGGGCGGGCCTCACAGATACGCAGTATTTT. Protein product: CASSHPRGAGLTDTQYF. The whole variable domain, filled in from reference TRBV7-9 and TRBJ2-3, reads DTGVSQNPRHKITKRGQNVTFRCDPISEHNRLYWYRQTLGQGPEFLTYFQNEAQLEKSRLLSDRFSAERPKGSFSTLEIQRTEQGDSAMYLCASSHPRGAGLTDTQYFGPGTRLTVL.